A single sample is the source of the 20 T cell receptor beta chains below, sequenced in a study of T cell repertoires in cytomegalovirus infection. In TCRdb, the reads were re-called with MiXCR into one record per CDR3 protein. The table has 97,000 or so distinct CDR3 sequences, more than 15% seen once. The sequenced material came from PBMCs. These receptors all come from a human donor in good health (CMV status not recorded). Some clones in this sample may be carry-over from other donors' samples.

This chain links TRBV2 with TRBJ2-7; 7 bases map to TRBD1. This CDR3 is 14 amino acids long. Germline V CDR1 and CDR2: SNHLY, FYNNEI. J was trimmed by 5 bases and V by 2 bases; bases with no gene match: 6. DNA for the CDR3: TGTGCCAGCAGTGAAACGCGGACAGGTCACGAGCAGTACTTC. Its translation: CASSETRTGHEQYF.

This clonotype occurred a few times. The chain has TRBV2 and TRBJ1-2; the D gene is possibly TRBD1 (5 bases). The germline CDR1 and CDR2 sequences are SNHLY and FYNNEI. V gave up 5 bases and J gave up 8 bases, with 24 bases separating them. CDR3 length: 16 residues. CDR3 coding DNA: TGTGCCAGCAGTAAGGGGAGGAAGGAACTCCTTGGGGGCTACACCTTC. Encoded protein: CASSKGRKELLGGYTF. Variable domain in full (rest from reference TRBV2 and TRBJ1-2): EPEVTQTPSHQVTQMGQEVILRCVPISNHLYFYWYRQILGQKVEFLVSFYNNEISEKSEIFDDQFSVERPDGSNFTLKIRSTKLEDSAMYFCASSKGRKELLGGYTFGSGTRLTVV.

The sample holds many counts of this clonotype. This rearrangement joins TRBV6-2 or TRBV6-3 to TRBJ1-1, with D unresolved. CDR3 length equals 11 residues. Germline V lookup: CDR1 MNHEY, CDR2 SVGEGT. V was trimmed by 6 bases and J by 8 bases, leaving 10 bases between them. In DNA, the CDR3 is TGTGCCAGCAGCTCGTACATAGAAGCTTTCTTT. Its translation is CASSSYIEAFF.

The chain employs TRBV11-2 and TRBJ2-1; maybe TRBD1 (5 bases). CDR1 is SGHAT and CDR2 is FQNNGV in the germline V gene. This CDR3 comprises 16 residues. Trimming stripped 1 base from V and 3 bases from J, with 13 bases between. The CDR3 loop is CASSLARTRVYNEQFF. DNA of the CDR3: TGTGCCAGCAGCTTAGCGAGGACCAGGGTCTACAATGAGCAGTTCTTC. Drawing the rest from reference TRBV11-2 and TRBJ2-1, the complete variable domain is EAGVAQSPRYKIIEKRQSVAFWCNPISGHATLYWYQQILGQGPKLLIQFQNNGVVDDSQLPKDRFSAERLKGVDSTLKIQPAKLEDSAVYLCASSLARTRVYNEQFFGPGTRLTVL.

The J gene is TRBJ2-2, the V gene TRBV27; D might be TRBD2 (6 bases). Between the trimmed V and J ends, which lost 0 bases and 7 bases, there was a span of 9 bases. Germline-derived CDR1 and CDR2 are MNHEY and SMNVEV (reference sequence). The CDR3 spans 14 residues. CDR3 loop: CASSLSWGDGELFF. The CDR3 DNA follows: TGTGCCAGCAGTTTATCGTGGGGGGACGGGGAGCTGTTTTTT.

This clonotype was seen repeatedly, ten times or more. The chain links TRBV7-2 to TRBJ2-7; possible D gene TRBD2, 7 bases. V was shortened by 2 bases and J by 3 bases, with 14 bases between the two germline ends. The CDR3 has 15 residues. CDR1 and CDR2 from the germline V gene are SGHTA and FQGNSA. DNA of the CDR3: TGTGCCAGCAGCTTAAGGGGGGGCCTCCTCTACGAGCAGTACTTC. Translated: CASSLRGGLLYEQYF. The full variable domain, its missing parts supplied by reference TRBV7-2 and TRBJ2-7, is GAGVSQSPSNKVTEKGKDVELRCDPISGHTALYWYRQSLGQGLEFLIYFQGNSAPDKSGLPSDRFSAERTGGSVSTLTIQRTQQEDSAVYLCASSLRGGLLYEQYFGPGTRLTVT.

The genes are TRBV20-1 and TRBJ1-5, with TRBD1 identical over 9 bases. V shed 1 base, J shed 6 bases, and the junction held 7 bases outside the gene matches. CDR3 length: 15 residues. Germline values: CDR1 DFQATT, CDR2 SNEGSKA (reference sequence). The CDR3 nucleotides are TGCAGTGCTAGAGCAGGGGACAGGGACACTCAGCCCCAGCATTTT. Translated, it gives CSARAGDRDTQPQHF.

This clonotype came up many times. The chain couples TRBV7-2 to TRBJ2-1, with D maybe TRBD2 (6 bases). Germline loops: CDR1 SGHTA, CDR2 FQGNSA. This CDR3 spans 15 amino acids. The V and J ends lost 6 bases and 7 bases respectively, with 19 bases between them. CDR3 DNA sequence: TGTGCCAGCAGGCGGGGCGGGGAGCGGAATAATGAGCAGTTCTTC. The encoded protein is CASRRGGERNNEQFF.

This clonotype appeared a few times. V is TRBV29-1 and J is TRBJ2-5; TRBD2 matches 7 bases. Looked up from germline, CDR1 is SQVTM and CDR2 is ANQGSEA. The junction had 9 bases not matched to a gene; V was cut back by 3 bases and J by 2 bases. CDR3 size: 15 residues. CDR3 region: CSVDLGPGGQETQYF. The CDR3 coding sequence is TGCAGCGTTGATTTAGGGCCGGGGGGTCAAGAGACCCAGTACTTC.

This clonotype was picked up many times. This chain connects TRBV7-8 to TRBJ2-5; possible D gene TRBD2, 6 bases. The CDR3 is 12 residues long. Germline CDR1 reads SGHVS; CDR2 reads FQNEAQ. Trimming stripped 0 bases from V and 14 bases from J, with 13 bases between. In DNA, the CDR3 is TGTGCCAGCAGCTTAGCCCCGGGGGAAGCATACTTC. This encodes CASSLAPGEAYF. Full variable domain (rest looked up from reference TRBV7-8 and TRBJ2-5): GAGVSQSPRYKVAKRGQDVALRCDPISGHVSLFWYQQALGQGPEFLTYFQNEAQLDKSGLPSDRFFAERPEGSVSTLKIQRTQQEDSAVYLCASSLAPGEAYFGPGTRLLVL.

This clonotype was counted many times. The J gene is TRBJ2-5, the V gene TRBV7-6; D possibly uses TRBD1 or TRBD2 (5 bases each). CDR1 SGHVS and CDR2 FNYEAQ come from the germline V gene. This CDR3 region has 17 residues. V was clipped by 5 bases and J by 3 bases, with 22 bases between them. The DNA for the CDR3 is TGTGCCAGCAGCCCCCCCCCGGGCGGGCTACAGGAAGAGACCCAGTACTTC. Its translation is CASSPPPGGLQEETQYF.

The chain combines TRBV28 with TRBJ2-5, with D maybe TRBD2 (6 bases). V lost 7 bases and J 4 bases, leaving 16 bases between the germline ends. In germline, CDR1 is MDHEN, CDR2 SYDVKM. The CDR3 is made up of 14 amino acids. CDR3 residues: CASTFETSGETQYF. In nucleotides, the CDR3 is TGTGCCAGCACTTTTGAGACTAGTGGAGAGACCCAGTACTTC.

In this sample, this clonotype turned up many times. This chain connects TRBV25-1 to TRBJ1-2; 8 bases align to TRBD1. The V and J ends lost 8 bases and 5 bases, in that order; junction bases with no gene match: 7. Germline V gene data show CDR1 as MGHDK and CDR2 as SYGVNS. The CDR3 has 13 amino acids. The CDR3 is CASSPGGGYGYTF. The CDR3 bases are TGTGCCAGCTCTCCAGGGGGCGGTTATGGCTACACCTTC.

This clonotype was seen only a few times. This sequence joins TRBV7-2 and TRBJ2-3, with D unresolved. V was cut by 5 bases and J by 8 bases, with 11 bases left in between. CDR3 length: 12 residues. Germline CDR1 reads SGHTA; CDR2 reads FQGNSA. In DNA, the CDR3 is TGTGCCAGCAGCAACCGTCCCGGTACGCAGTATTTT. This codes for CASSNRPGTQYF.

This clonotype was counted many times. The CDR3 DNA sequence: TGTGCCAGCAGCTTAATAGCGGTGCCCGAGCAGTACTTC. This encodes CASSLIAVPEQYF. The gene calls are TRBV7-2 and TRBJ2-7; weak D call: TRBD2 (6 bases). The V and J ends lost 2 bases and 6 bases respectively, with 11 bases between them. Per the germline V gene, CDR1 is SGHTA and CDR2 is FQGNSA. This CDR3 has 13 amino acids.

This clonotype appeared many times. V gene TRBV11-3 combines with J gene TRBJ1-3, with D perhaps TRBD1 (5 bases). Trimming cost V 5 bases and J 1 base, with 12 bases left between them. CDR1 and CDR2 from the germline V gene are SGHNT and YENEEA. The CDR3 length is 15 residues. This CDR3 reads CASSRDRGSGNTIYF. CDR3 bases: TGTGCCAGCAGCAGGGACCGTGGTTCTGGAAACACCATATATTTT.

V usage is TRBV28 and J usage is TRBJ2-4; a weak D match, TRBD1 (6 bases). The length of the CDR3 is 16 residues. In germline, CDR1 is MDHEN, CDR2 SYDVKM. V gave up 7 bases and J gave up 0 bases, with 16 bases separating them. CDR3 sequence reads: CASTSGTTSAKNIQYF. The CDR3 DNA reads as TGTGCCAGCACCTCCGGGACAACTTCAGCCAAAAACATTCAGTACTTC.

The CDR3 nucleotides read TGTGCCAGCAGTTATTCTTGGGGCGGGTACAATGAGCAGTTCTTC. Its protein is CASSYSWGGYNEQFF. V and J are TRBV6-2 or TRBV6-3 and TRBJ2-1, with D possibly being TRBD1 or TRBD2 (5 bases each). Germline V CDR1 and CDR2: MNHEY, SVGEGT. V lost 3 bases, J lost 4 bases, and 13 bases lay in between. The CDR3 runs to 15 residues.

The chain joins TRBV7-8 to TRBJ1-2; the D gene is possibly TRBD1 (6 bases). CDR1 is SGHVS and CDR2 is FQNEAQ in the germline V gene. V lost 5 bases, J lost 1 base, and 11 bases lay in between. This CDR3 spans 14 amino acids. The CDR3 sequence is CASSIWTDNYGYTF. The CDR3 bases are TGTGCCAGCAGCATTTGGACAGATAACTATGGCTACACCTTC. Drawing the rest from reference TRBV7-8 and TRBJ1-2, the complete variable domain is GAGVSQSPRYKVAKRGQDVALRCDPISGHVSLFWYQQALGQGPEFLTYFQNEAQLDKSGLPSDRFFAERPEGSVSTLKIQRTQQEDSAVYLCASSIWTDNYGYTFGSGTRLTVV.

This clonotype occurred many times. The chain joins TRBV7-9 to TRBJ1-2; possibly TRBD1 for D (5 bases). With 1 base removed from V and 1 base from J, the gap between germline ends came to 7 bases. This CDR3 is built from 14 residues. CDR1 and CDR2 (germline): SEHNR, FQNEAQ (reference sequence). This chain's CDR3 is CASSLDDSNYGYTF. The CDR3 DNA is TGTGCCAGCAGCTTAGATGACAGTAACTATGGCTACACCTTC.